The clone carrying this TCR beta chain showed up just a few times. What it recognizes is unknown. This sample stems from a study of CD8 T cells in ankylosing spondylitis. General study points: Ankylosing spondylitis blood seemed to carry a telltale TCR beta motif made of under 10 highly homologous variants.

Per the germline V gene, CDR1 is MNHNS and CDR2 is SASEGT. The V and J ends lost 7 bases and 0 bases respectively, with 7 bases between them. This CDR3 has 14 residues. TCRdb used MiXCR to reprocess the 5' RACE reads, holding one entry per CDR3 protein. This table has hundreds of thousands of distinct CDR3 sequences, about 13% appearing once. The TCR was taken from a male donor with ankylosing spondylitis. This sequence joins TRBV6-1 and TRBJ2-6; no clear D gene. Sequencing used blood, either unsorted or a sorted T cell fraction (not recorded which). This CDR3 reads CASKRPSGANVLTF. The CDR3 DNA is TGTGCCAGCAAGCGTCCCTCTGGGGCCAACGTCCTGACTTTC.